The clone carrying this T cell receptor beta chain was found once. The CDR3 consists of 15 residues. CDR1 MNHEY and CDR2 SVGAGI come from the germline V gene. The J segment lost 8 bases and the V segment lost 6 bases, leaving 8 bases of the junction unmatched. This sample was included in a study of blood T cell repertoires in COVID-19. Study summary: Sites in the United States, Italy and Spain provided acute and convalescent COVID-19 samples. T cells, B-cell-depleted T cells, or PBMCs supplied cDNA or gDNA.

In the original analysis: For nucleated cells, counts were estimated from reference gene primer amplification. This table comes from immunoSEQ multiplex PCR, and its TCRdb copy is limited to in-frame clones, with some not included. For V, J and clone size, that table is used; D and trimming come from the DNA. The sample shows under 250,000 clones, around nine tenths of them seen only once. The sequence derives from an older woman who had recovered from COVID-19. The sequenced material came from peripheral blood. The V gene is TRBV6-5, the J gene TRBJ2-4, with 12 bases aligning to TRBD1. The CDR3 sequence: CASSEGTGGRDIQYF. CDR3 nucleotide sequence: TGTGCCAGCAGCGAGGGGACAGGGGGCCGGGACATTCAGTACTTC.